This T cell receptor beta chain was recovered during a study of blood T cell repertoires in COVID-19. Study context: Researchers got acute and convalescent COVID-19 samples from the United States, Italy and Spain. T cells, B-cell-depleted T cells, or PBMCs supplied cDNA or gDNA.

In the authors' workflow: Amplification with reference gene primers provided the estimates of nucleated cell counts. Using immunoSEQ multiplex PCR, the repertoire was profiled, and TCRdb retains in-frame clones only, with some absent. Clone size and the V and J calls come from that table; the DNA yielded D and trimming. This sample has around 100,000 clones; approximately 90% occur once, and the top ten carry around 32%. This CDR3 contains 14 residues. V was pared by 5 bases and J by 1 base, with 12 bases between. Per the germline V gene, CDR1 is SGHNT and CDR2 is YYREEE (reference sequence). The sequence came from a woman aged 80 or over with acute or convalescent COVID-19. Specimen: peripheral blood. The chain links TRBV5-4 to TRBJ1-1, with unresolved D. CDR3: CASSIAYSNTEAFF. The CDR3 nucleotides read TGTGCCAGCAGTATAGCCTATTCGAACACTGAAGCTTTCTTT.